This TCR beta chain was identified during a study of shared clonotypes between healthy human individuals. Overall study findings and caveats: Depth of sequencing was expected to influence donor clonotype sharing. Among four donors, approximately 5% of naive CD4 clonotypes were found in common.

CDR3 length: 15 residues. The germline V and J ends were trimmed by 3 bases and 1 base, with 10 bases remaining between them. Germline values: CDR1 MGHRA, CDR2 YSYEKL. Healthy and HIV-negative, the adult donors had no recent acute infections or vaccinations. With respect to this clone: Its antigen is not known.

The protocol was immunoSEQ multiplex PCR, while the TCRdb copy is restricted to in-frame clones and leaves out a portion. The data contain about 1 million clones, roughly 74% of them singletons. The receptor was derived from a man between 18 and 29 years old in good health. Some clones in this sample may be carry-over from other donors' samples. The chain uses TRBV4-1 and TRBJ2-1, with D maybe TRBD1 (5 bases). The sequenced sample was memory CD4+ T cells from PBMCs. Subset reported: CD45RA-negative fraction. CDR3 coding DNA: TGCGCCAGCAGCCAGGTCAGGGATTCCTACAATGAGCAGTTCTTC. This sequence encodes CASSQVRDSYNEQFF.